This TCR beta chain emerged from a study of somatic mutations in cytotoxic T cells in rheumatoid arthritis. Study at large: Immediately following diagnosis and ahead of any treatment, patient blood (approximately 30 ml EDTA) was drawn.

Method: immunoSEQ multiplex PCR; TCRdb's copy keeps in-frame clones and lacks some. Here the sample spans around 4,200 clones, about 80% being singletons. The length of the CDR3 is 15 residues. Germline CDR1 SNHLY, CDR2 FYNNEI. Unmatched junction bases numbered 8, after V lost 3 bases and J lost 5 bases. The TCR originated in an adult with rheumatoid arthritis. Specimen: CD8+ T cells sorted from blood. V is TRBV2 and J is TRBJ1-2, with 8 bases lining up with TRBD1. The CDR3 reads CASSERYGTGYGYTF. The CDR3 DNA is TGTGCCAGCAGTGAGAGATACGGGACAGGTTATGGCTACACCTTC.